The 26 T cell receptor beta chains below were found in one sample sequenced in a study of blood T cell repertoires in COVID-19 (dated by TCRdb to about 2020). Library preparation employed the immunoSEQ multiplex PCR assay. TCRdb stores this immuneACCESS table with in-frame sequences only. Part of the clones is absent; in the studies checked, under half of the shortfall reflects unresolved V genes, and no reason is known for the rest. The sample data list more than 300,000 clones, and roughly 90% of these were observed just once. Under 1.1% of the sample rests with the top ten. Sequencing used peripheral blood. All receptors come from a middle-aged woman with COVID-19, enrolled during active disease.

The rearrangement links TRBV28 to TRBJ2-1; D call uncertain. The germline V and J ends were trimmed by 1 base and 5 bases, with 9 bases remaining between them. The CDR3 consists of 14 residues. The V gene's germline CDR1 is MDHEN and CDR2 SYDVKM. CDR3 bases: TGTGCCAGCAGTTTATATGGCCCCCACAATGAGCAGTTCTTC. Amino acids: CASSLYGPHNEQFF.

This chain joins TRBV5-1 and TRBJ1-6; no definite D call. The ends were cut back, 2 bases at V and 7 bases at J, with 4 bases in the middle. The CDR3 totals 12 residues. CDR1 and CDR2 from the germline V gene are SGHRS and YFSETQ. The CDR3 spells CASSFLNSPLHF. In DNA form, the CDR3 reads TGCGCCAGCAGCTTTTTAAATTCACCCCTCCACTTT.

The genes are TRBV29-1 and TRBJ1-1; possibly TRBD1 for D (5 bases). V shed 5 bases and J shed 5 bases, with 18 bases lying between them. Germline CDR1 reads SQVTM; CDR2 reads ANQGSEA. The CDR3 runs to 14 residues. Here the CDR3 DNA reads TGCAGCGTTCCCGGGGGGTCTAGTTGGACTGAAGCTTTCTTT. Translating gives CSVPGGSSWTEAFF.

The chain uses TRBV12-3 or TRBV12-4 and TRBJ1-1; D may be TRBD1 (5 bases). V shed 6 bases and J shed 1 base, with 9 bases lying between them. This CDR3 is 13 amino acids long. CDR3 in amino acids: CASSPTENTEAFF. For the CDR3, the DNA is TGTGCCAGCAGCCCGACAGAGAACACTGAAGCTTTCTTT.

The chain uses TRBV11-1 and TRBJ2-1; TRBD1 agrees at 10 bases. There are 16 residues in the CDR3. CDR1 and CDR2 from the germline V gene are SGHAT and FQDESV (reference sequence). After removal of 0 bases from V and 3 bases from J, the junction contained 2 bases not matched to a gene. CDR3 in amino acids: CASSLATGGLYNEQFF. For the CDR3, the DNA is TGTGCCAGCAGCTTAGCGACAGGGGGCCTCTACAATGAGCAGTTCTTC.

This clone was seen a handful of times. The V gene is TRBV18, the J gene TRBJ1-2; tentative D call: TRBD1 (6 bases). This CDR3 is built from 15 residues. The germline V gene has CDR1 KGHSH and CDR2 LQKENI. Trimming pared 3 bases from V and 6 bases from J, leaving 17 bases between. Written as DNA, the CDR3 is TGTGCCAGCTCACCGCTCGACAGGATAAGGGATGGCTACACCTTC. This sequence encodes CASSPLDRIRDGYTF.

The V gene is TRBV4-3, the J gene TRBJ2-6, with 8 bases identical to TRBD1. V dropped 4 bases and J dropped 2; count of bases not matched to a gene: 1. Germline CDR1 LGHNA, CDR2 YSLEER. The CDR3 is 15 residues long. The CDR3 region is CASSPDRAGANVLTF. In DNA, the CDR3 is TGCGCCAGCAGCCCGGACAGGGCTGGGGCCAACGTCCTGACTTTC.

CDR3 sequence: CASSLDGVNEQFF. The CDR3 DNA reads TGTGCCAGCAGCTTAGACGGGGTCAATGAGCAGTTCTTC. The V gene is TRBV7-2, the J gene TRBJ2-1; a possible D gene is TRBD2 (5 bases). Germline CDR1 SGHTA, CDR2 FQGNSA. V dropped 1 base and J dropped 6 bases, with 7 bases sitting between them. The CDR3 totals 13 residues.

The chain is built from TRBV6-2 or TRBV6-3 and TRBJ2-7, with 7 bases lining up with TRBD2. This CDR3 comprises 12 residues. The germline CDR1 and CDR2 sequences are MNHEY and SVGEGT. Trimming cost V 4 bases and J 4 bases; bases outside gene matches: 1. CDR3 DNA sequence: TGTGCCAGCAGTTTCGGGGGGTACGAGCAGTACTTC. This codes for CASSFGGYEQYF.

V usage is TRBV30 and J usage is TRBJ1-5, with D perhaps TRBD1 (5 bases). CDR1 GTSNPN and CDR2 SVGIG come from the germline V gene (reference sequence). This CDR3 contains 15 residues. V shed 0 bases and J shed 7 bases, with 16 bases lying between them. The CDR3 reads CAWSVRSRAEQPQHF. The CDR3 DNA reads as TGTGCCTGGAGTGTACGGTCCAGGGCCGAGCAGCCCCAGCATTTT.

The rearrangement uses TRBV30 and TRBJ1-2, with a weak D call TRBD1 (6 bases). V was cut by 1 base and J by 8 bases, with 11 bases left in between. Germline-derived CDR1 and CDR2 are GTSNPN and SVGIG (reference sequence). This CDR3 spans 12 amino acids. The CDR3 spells CAWSDRVQGYTF. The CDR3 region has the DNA TGTGCCTGGAGTGACAGGGTACAGGGCTACACCTTC. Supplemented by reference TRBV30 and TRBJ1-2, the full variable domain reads SQTIHQWPATLVQPVGSPLSLECTVEGTSNPNLYWYRQAAGRGLQLLFYSVGIGQISSEVPQNLSASRPQDRQFILSSKKLLLSDSGFYLCAWSDRVQGYTFGSGTRLTVV.

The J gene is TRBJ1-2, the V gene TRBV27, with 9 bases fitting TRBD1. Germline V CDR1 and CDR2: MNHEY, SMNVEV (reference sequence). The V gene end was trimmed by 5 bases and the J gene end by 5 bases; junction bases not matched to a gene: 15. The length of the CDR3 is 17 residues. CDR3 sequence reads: CASSPGTGPSAGYGYTF. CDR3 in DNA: TGTGCCAGCAGTCCGGGGACAGGGCCGTCTGCTGGGTATGGCTACACCTTC.

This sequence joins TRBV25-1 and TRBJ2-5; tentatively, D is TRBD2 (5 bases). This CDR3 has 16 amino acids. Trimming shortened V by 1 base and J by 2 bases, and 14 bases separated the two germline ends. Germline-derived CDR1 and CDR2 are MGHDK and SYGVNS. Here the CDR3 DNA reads TGTGCCAGCAGTGAATCGCGTCTAGCTTCACAAGAGACCCAGTACTTC. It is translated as CASSESRLASQETQYF.

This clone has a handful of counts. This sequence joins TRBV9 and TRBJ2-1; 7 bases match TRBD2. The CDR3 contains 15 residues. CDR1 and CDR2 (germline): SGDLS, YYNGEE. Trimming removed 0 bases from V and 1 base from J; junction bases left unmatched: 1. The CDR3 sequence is CASSVGEGSYNEQFF. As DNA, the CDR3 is TGTGCCAGCAGCGTAGGGGAGGGTTCCTACAATGAGCAGTTCTTC.

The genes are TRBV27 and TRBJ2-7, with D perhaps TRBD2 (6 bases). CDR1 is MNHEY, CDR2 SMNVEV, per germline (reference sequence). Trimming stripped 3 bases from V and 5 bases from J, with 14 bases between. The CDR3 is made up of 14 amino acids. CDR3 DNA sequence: TGTGCCAGCAGTTTTAGGCAGGAGGGGAACGAGCAGTACTTC. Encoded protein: CASSFRQEGNEQYF.

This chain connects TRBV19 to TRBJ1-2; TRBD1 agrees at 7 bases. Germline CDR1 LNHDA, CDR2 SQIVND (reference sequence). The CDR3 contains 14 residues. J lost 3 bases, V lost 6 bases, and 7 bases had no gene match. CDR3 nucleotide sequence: TGTGCCAGTAGCCCCTCGGACAGGTACTATGGCTACACCTTC. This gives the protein CASSPSDRYYGYTF.

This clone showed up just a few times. CDR3 in amino acids: CSVGMGRDQPQHF. The CDR3 nucleotides are TGCAGCGTTGGCATGGGTCGGGATCAGCCCCAGCATTTT. The chain links TRBV29-1 to TRBJ1-5; no reliable D call. The germline gives CDR1 SQVTM, CDR2 ANQGSEA. V shed 4 bases and J shed 5 bases, with 12 bases lying between them. The CDR3 is 13 residues long.

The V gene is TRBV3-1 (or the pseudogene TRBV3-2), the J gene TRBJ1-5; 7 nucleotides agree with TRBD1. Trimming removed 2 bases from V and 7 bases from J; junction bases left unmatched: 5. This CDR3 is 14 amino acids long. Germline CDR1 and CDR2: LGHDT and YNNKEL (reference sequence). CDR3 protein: CASSQRDSGQPQHF. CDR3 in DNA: TGTGCCAGCAGCCAACGGGACAGCGGACAGCCCCAGCATTTT.

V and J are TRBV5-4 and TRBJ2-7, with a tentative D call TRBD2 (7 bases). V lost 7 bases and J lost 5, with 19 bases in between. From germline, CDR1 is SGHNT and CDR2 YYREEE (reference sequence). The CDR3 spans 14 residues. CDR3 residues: CASRLGGAANEQYF. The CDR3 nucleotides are TGTGCCAGCCGTTTAGGGGGGGCGGCGAACGAGCAGTACTTC.

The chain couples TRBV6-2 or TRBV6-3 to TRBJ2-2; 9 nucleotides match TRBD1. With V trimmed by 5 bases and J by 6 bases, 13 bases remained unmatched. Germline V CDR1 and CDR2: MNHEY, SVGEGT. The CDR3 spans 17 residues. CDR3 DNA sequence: TGTGCCAGCAGTCTTATTCCGGGACAGGGTTCATCCGGGGAGCTGTTTTTT. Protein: CASSLIPGQGSSGELFF.

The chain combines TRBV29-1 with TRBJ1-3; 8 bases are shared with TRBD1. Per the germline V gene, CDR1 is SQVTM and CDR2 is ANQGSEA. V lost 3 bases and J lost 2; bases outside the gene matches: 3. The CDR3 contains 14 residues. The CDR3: CSVETGDPGNTIYF. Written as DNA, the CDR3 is TGCAGCGTTGAGACAGGGGATCCTGGAAACACCATATATTTT.

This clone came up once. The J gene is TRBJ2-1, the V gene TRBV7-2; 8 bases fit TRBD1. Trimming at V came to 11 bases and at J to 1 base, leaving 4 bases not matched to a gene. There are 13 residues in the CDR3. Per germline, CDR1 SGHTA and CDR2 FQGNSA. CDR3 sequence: CAGRDRSYNEQFF. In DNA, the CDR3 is TGTGCCGGCCGGGACAGGTCCTACAATGAGCAGTTCTTC.

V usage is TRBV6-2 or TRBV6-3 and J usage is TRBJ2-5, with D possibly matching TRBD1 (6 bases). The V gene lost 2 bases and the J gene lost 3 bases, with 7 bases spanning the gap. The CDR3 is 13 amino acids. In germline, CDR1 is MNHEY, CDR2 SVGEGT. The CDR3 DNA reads TGTGCCAGCAGTTACCGGACAGAAGAGACCCAGTACTTC. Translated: CASSYRTEETQYF.

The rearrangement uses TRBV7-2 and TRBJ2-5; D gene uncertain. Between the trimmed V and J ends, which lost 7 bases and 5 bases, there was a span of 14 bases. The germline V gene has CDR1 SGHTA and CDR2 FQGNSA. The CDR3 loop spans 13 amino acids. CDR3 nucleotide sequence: TGTGCCAGCAACACGGCCCCGAGGGAGACCCAGTACTTC. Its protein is CASNTAPRETQYF. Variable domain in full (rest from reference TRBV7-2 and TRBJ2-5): GAGVSQSPSNKVTEKGKDVELRCDPISGHTALYWYRQSLGQGLEFLIYFQGNSAPDKSGLPSDRFSAERTGGSVSTLTIQRTQQEDSAVYLCASNTAPRETQYFGPGTRLLVL.

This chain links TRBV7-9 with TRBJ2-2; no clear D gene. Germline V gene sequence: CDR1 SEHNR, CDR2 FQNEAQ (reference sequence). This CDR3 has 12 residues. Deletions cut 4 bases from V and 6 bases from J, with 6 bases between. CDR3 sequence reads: CASSYKSGELFF. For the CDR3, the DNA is TGTGCCAGCAGCTACAAGTCCGGGGAGCTGTTTTTT.

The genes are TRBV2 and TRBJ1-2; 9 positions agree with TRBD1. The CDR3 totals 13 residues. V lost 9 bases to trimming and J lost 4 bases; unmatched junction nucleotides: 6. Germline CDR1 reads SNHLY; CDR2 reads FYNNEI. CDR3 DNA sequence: TGTGCCAGAACCCGGGACAGGGCCTATGGCTACACCTTC. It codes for CARTRDRAYGYTF.